This record concerns one T cell receptor (beta chain) sequence. What it binds is unknown. The source of the sample is a study of tumor-infiltrating lymphocytes in localized non-small cell lung cancer. The overall study: Patients included smokers and never-smokers with various histologies, some sampled after neoadjuvant chemotherapy. Tumor tissue and non-adjacent uninvolved lung came from each patient.

The method was immunoSEQ multiplex PCR; TCRdb's version includes in-frame clones alone and lacks a portion of them. The sample lists 20,000 or so clones, around 78% seen once, with 5.5% to 7.5% in the top ten. Study-wide findings and caveats: TCRbeta sequencing showed higher T cell infiltration in tumors than uninvolved lung.

This TCR derives from a human donor with non-small cell lung cancer. Sequenced material: lung tumor tissue.

The CDR3 nucleotides are TGCGCCAGCAGCCAAGGACAGACCCAGGGATTCTATGGCTACACCTTC. Translating it yields CASSQGQTQGFYGYTF. V gene TRBV4-3 combines with J gene TRBJ1-2; D might be TRBD1 (5 bases). The germline V gene has CDR1 LGHNA and CDR2 YSLEER. The CDR3 spans 16 residues. V was clipped by 1 base and J by 4 bases, with 16 bases between them.